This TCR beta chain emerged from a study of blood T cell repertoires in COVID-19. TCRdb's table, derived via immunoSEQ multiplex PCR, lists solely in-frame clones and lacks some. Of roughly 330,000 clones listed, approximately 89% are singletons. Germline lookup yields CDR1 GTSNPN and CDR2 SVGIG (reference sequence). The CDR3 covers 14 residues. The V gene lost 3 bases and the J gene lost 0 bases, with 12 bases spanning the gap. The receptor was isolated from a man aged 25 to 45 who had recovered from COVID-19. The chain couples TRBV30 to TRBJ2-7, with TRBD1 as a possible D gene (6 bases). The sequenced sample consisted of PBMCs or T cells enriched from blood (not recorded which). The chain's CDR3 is CAWRGQGSSYEQYF. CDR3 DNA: TGTGCCTGGAGAGGCCAGGGGAGCTCCTACGAGCAGTACTTC.